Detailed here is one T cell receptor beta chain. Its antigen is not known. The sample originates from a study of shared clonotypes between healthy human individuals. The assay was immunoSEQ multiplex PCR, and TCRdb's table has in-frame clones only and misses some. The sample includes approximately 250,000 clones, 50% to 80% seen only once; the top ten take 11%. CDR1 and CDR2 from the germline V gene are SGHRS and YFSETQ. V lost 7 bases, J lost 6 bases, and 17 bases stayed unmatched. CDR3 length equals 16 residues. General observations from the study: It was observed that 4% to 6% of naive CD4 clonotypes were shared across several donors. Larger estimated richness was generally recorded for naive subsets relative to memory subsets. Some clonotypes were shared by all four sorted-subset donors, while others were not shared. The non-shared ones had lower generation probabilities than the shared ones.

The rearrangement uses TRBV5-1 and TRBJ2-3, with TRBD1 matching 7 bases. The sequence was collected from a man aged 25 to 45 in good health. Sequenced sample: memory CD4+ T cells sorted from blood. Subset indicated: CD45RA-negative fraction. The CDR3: CASGPKGGREFDTQYF. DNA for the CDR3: TGCGCCAGCGGACCTAAAGGGGGCAGAGAATTTGATACGCAGTATTTT. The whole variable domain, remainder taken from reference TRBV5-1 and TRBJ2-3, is KAGVTQTPRYLIKTRGQQVTLSCSPISGHRSVSWYQQTPGQGLQFLFEYFSETQRNKGNFPGRFSGRQFSNSRSEMNVSTLELGDSALYLCASGPKGGREFDTQYFGPGTRLTVL.